Shown below are 14 T cell receptor beta chains from a single sample sequenced in a study of T cell repertoires in cytomegalovirus infection. Their antigen targets remain unknown. TCRdb ran MiXCR on the reads and lists one entry per CDR3 protein. The table lists approximately 350,000 distinct CDR3 sequences, 34% of them singletons. This sample comprised cultured PBMCs, obtained from culture after CMV antigen stimulation. These receptors all come from a human donor in good health (CMV status not recorded). Some clones in this sample may be carry-over from other donors' samples.

The table lists this clonotype with a few counts. This chain's CDR3 is CASSSLVVVSGANVLTF. The DNA for the CDR3 is TGTGCCAGCAGCTCCCTGGTGGTTGTCTCTGGGGCCAACGTCCTGACTTTC. The genes are TRBV7-2 and TRBJ2-6; unclear D gene. The CDR3 runs to 17 residues. Trimming shortened V by 4 bases and J by 0 bases, and 13 bases separated the two germline ends. CDR1 is SGHTA, CDR2 FQGNSA, per germline.

The J gene is TRBJ2-1, the V gene TRBV25-1, with D maybe TRBD2 (5 bases). Looked up from germline, CDR1 is MGHDK and CDR2 is SYGVNS. This CDR3 comprises 17 residues. The V and J ends lost 4 bases and 0 bases respectively, with 16 bases between them. CDR3 sequence: CASSGDYRKSSYNEQFF. The CDR3 region has the DNA TGTGCCAGCAGTGGAGACTACCGAAAGAGCTCCTACAATGAGCAGTTCTTC.

The chain joins TRBV7-2 to TRBJ1-4; D gene ambiguous. Between the trimmed V and J ends, which lost 0 bases and 8 bases, there was a span of 10 bases. CDR3 length: 14 residues. Germline lookup yields CDR1 SGHTA and CDR2 FQGNSA. The CDR3 DNA sequence: TGTGCCAGCAGCTTAGCGACATATGAAGAAAAACTGTTTTTT. This codes for CASSLATYEEKLFF.

This clonotype was seen a handful of times. Germline is not matched at one junction end, which may reflect a read error. The gene calls are TRBV10-3 and TRBJ2-1, with D possibly being TRBD1 (6 bases). Germline V CDR1 and CDR2: ENHRY, SYGVKD. CDR3 length equals 18 residues. The CDR3 loop reads CAISESRGTANSHNEQFF. The CDR3 region has the DNA TGTGCCATCAGTGAGTCGAGGGGGACGGCGAACTCCCACAATGAGCAGTTCTTC.

The chain carries TRBV9 and TRBJ2-1; D is undetermined. This CDR3 region has 16 residues. The V end was cut by 0 bases, the J end by 2 bases, with 12 bases between. In germline, CDR1 is SGDLS, CDR2 YYNGEE. The CDR3 DNA follows: TGTGCCAGCAGCGTAGTTCCGGAACCCCCCTACAATGAGCAGTTCTTC. The encoded protein is CASSVVPEPPYNEQFF.

Notes on this clonotype: At one end, the junction sequence differs from germline, possibly due to a read error. This sequence joins TRBV12-3 or TRBV12-4 and TRBJ1-4; D not certain. This CDR3 is 15 amino acids long. CDR3 bases: TGTTCCAGCAGTTTTGGAAGTTTGACTAATGAAAAACTGTTTTTT. This encodes CSSSFGSLTNEKLFF.

This chain connects TRBV6-2 or TRBV6-3 to TRBJ2-5, with a possible D match to TRBD2 (5 bases). Deletions cut 6 bases from V and 2 bases from J, with 10 bases between. This CDR3 contains 13 residues. Germline lookup yields CDR1 MNHEY and CDR2 SVGEGT. CDR3 bases: TGTGCCAGCAGCCCCGGGATGCAAGAGACCCAGTACTTC. This gives the protein CASSPGMQETQYF.

The V gene is TRBV9, the J gene TRBJ2-1, with 10 positions matching TRBD2. The DNA end favors TRBJ2-7, so the J call may be wrong. Germline assignment: CDR1 SGDLS and CDR2 YYNGEE. CDR3 length equals 15 residues. The CDR3 DNA sequence: TGTGCCAGCGGCACCGGGACTAGCGACCACAATGAGCAGTACTTC. Translated, it gives CASGTGTSDHNEQYF.

This clonotype was observed a few times. The chain couples TRBV28 to TRBJ2-7; D might be TRBD1 (5 bases). The germline V gene encodes CDR1 MDHEN and CDR2 SYDVKM. The length of the CDR3 is 15 residues. The germline V and J ends were trimmed by 5 bases and 2 bases, with 16 bases remaining between them. Here the CDR3 reads CASSPTTAATYEQYV. CDR3 DNA sequence: TGTGCCAGCAGTCCAACGACAGCCGCTACCTACGAGCAGTACGTC.

This clonotype was seen a few times. The chain is built from TRBV7-6 and TRBJ2-1; no firm D call. V lost 2 bases, J lost 5 bases, and 10 bases lay in between. CDR3 size: 14 residues. Germline V gives CDR1 SGHVS, CDR2 FNYEAQ. CDR3 region: CASSLSEVHNEQFF. The CDR3 region has the DNA TGTGCCAGCAGCTTATCCGAGGTCCACAATGAGCAGTTCTTC.

The chain recombines TRBV4-1 with TRBJ2-7; TRBD1 agrees at 11 bases. The CDR3 contains 15 residues. Germline assignment: CDR1 MGHRA and CDR2 YSYEKL. V shed 2 bases and J 2 bases; nucleotides not matched to a gene: 2. CDR3 loop: CASSQPGQGAYEQYF. In DNA form, the CDR3 reads TGCGCCAGCAGCCAACCGGGACAGGGGGCCTACGAGCAGTACTTC.

V is TRBV6-2 or TRBV6-3 and J is TRBJ2-1, with no clear D. Germline lookup yields CDR1 MNHEY and CDR2 SVGEGT. Trimming removed 0 bases from V and 0 bases from J, with 12 bases in between. The CDR3 runs 17 residues. CDR3 protein: CASSYSIGLSSYNEQFF. The CDR3 DNA reads as TGTGCCAGCAGTTACTCAATAGGGCTGAGCTCCTACAATGAGCAGTTCTTC.

This clonotype was found a few times. The rearrangement joins TRBV12-3 or TRBV12-4 to TRBJ1-5; a possible D gene is TRBD1 (5 bases). The CDR3 has 13 residues. With 3 bases removed from V and 7 bases from J, the gap between germline ends came to 10 bases. The CDR3 protein is CASSFGGRQPQHF. CDR3 nucleotides: TGTGCCAGCAGTTTCGGGGGGAGACAGCCCCAGCATTTT.

The chain recombines TRBV6-1 with TRBJ1-1; D unresolved. Germline values: CDR1 MNHNS, CDR2 SASEGT. V lost 2 bases, J lost 2 bases, and 9 bases lay in between. This CDR3 has 14 residues. The CDR3 protein is CASSERWGNTEAFF. Here the CDR3 DNA reads TGTGCCAGCAGTGAACGGTGGGGAAACACTGAAGCTTTCTTT.